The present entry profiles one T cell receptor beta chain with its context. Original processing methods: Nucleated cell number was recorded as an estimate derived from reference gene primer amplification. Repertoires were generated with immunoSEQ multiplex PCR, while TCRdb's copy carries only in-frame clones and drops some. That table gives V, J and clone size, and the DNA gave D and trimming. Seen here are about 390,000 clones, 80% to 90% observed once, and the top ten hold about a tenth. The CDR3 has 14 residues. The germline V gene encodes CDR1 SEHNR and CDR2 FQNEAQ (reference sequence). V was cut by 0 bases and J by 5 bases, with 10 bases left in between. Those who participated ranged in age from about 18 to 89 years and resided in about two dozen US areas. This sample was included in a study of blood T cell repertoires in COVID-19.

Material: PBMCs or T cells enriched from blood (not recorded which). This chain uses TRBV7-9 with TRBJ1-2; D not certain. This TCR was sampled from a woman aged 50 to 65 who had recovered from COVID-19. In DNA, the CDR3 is TGTGCCAGCAGCTTAGCGGGAGTGGAGTATGGCTACACCTTC. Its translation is CASSLAGVEYGYTF.